The 21 T cell receptor beta chains below were found in one sample sequenced in a study of blood T cell repertoires in COVID-19. Profiling relied on immunoSEQ multiplex PCR, and the TCRdb table lists in-frame clones only, not all of them. This sample has hundreds of thousands of clones; 70% to 90% occur once, and the top ten carry approximately 1.5%. The specimen was peripheral blood. These receptors were taken from a woman aged 25 to 45 with active or convalescent COVID-19.

J is TRBJ1-3 and V is TRBV21-1; the table calls TRBD1, which could not be checked here. TRBV21-1 is a pseudogene segment. The CDR3 has 13 amino acids. The chain's CDR3 is CASSEYRVGTIYF. In DNA, the CDR3 is TGTGCCAGCAGCGAATACAGGGTAGGCACCATATATTTT.

This chain connects TRBV11-1 to TRBJ1-3; D gene unclear. V was clipped by 5 bases and J by 2 bases, with 10 bases between them. The CDR3 is 14 amino acids. Germline CDR1 reads SGHAT; CDR2 reads FQDESV (reference sequence). The CDR3 loop reads CASSKDTAGNTIYF. CDR3 DNA sequence: TGTGCCAGCAGCAAAGATACGGCTGGAAACACCATATATTTT.

V usage is TRBV4-2 and J usage is TRBJ1-2; a possible D gene is TRBD1 (6 bases). Trimming cost V 1 base and J 5 bases, with 17 bases left between them. Germline lookup yields CDR1 LGHNA and CDR2 YNFKEQ. The CDR3 spans 16 residues. Here the CDR3 reads CASSQGGRTDGYGYTF. For the CDR3, the DNA is TGTGCCAGCAGCCAAGGGGGTAGGACAGACGGATATGGCTACACCTTC.

This clone was seen only once. The sample has other DNA sequences that encode this CDR3 too. For the CDR3, the DNA is TGTGCCAGCAGCCTGGGAGGGTTGGGGGAGACCCAGTACTTC. This sequence encodes CASSLGGLGETQYF. The chain is built from TRBV5-4 and TRBJ2-5, with 7 bases matching TRBD2. V shed 4 bases and J 5 bases; nucleotides not matched to a gene: 8. Germline CDR1 SGHNT, CDR2 YYREEE (reference sequence). There are 14 residues in the CDR3. Variable domain in full (rest from reference TRBV5-4 and TRBJ2-5): ETGVTQSPTHLIKTRGQQVTLRCSSQSGHNTVSWYQQALGQGPQFIFQYYREEENGRGNFPPRFSGLQFPNYSSELNVNALELDDSALYLCASSLGGLGETQYFGPGTRLLVL.

This clone has a single count. The gene calls are TRBV19 and TRBJ2-7; D ambiguous. This CDR3 has 11 residues. Trimming cost V 8 bases and J 3 bases, with 8 bases left between them. Germline lookup yields CDR1 LNHDA and CDR2 SQIVND (reference sequence). This CDR3 reads CASFGDYEQYF. CDR3 DNA sequence: TGTGCCAGTTTCGGTGACTACGAGCAGTACTTC.

This clone was detected a few times. The chain links TRBV19 to TRBJ2-7, with TRBD1 as a possible D gene (5 bases). The CDR3 sequence is 14 residues long. In germline, CDR1 is LNHDA, CDR2 SQIVND (reference sequence). Between the trimmed V and J ends, which lost 6 bases and 3 bases, there was a span of 15 bases. DNA for the CDR3: TGTGCCAGTAGCGAGCAGGGTTACCTCTACGAGCAGTACTTC. Amino acid sequence: CASSEQGYLYEQYF. The variable domain in full, completed from reference TRBV19 and TRBJ2-7, reads DGGITQSPKYLFRKEGQNVTLSCEQNLNHDAMYWYRQDPGQGLRLIYYSQIVNDFQKGDIAEGYSVSREKKESFPLTVTSAQKNPTAFYLCASSEQGYLYEQYFGPGTRLTVT.

This chain uses TRBV4-1 with TRBJ1-1; tentatively, D is TRBD1 (5 bases). The CDR3 runs 16 residues. Germline V gene data show CDR1 as MGHRA and CDR2 as YSYEKL. Trimming cost V 4 bases and J 0 bases, with 15 bases left between them. The CDR3 bases are TGCGCCAGCAGCCTTAGCGGGGGAGGAATGAACACTGAAGCTTTCTTT. Translating it yields CASSLSGGGMNTEAFF.

This sequence joins TRBV27 and TRBJ2-2, with 13 bases fitting TRBD2. This CDR3 region has 16 residues. With 1 base clipped from V and 5 bases from J, the junction kept 1 base outside the gene matches. In germline, CDR1 is MNHEY, CDR2 SMNVEV (reference sequence). The CDR3 bases are TGTGCCAGCAGTTTATTGGGACTAGCGGGAACCGGGGAGCTGTTTTTT. Protein product: CASSLLGLAGTGELFF.

The chain employs TRBV29-1 and TRBJ1-2; D is uncertain. With 3 bases removed from V and 8 bases from J, the gap between germline ends came to 19 bases. The length of the CDR3 is 14 residues. Germline V lookup: CDR1 SQVTM, CDR2 ANQGSEA. CDR3 sequence: CSVEPNAVELGYTF. The CDR3 coding sequence is TGCAGCGTTGAGCCAAACGCGGTGGAGCTGGGCTACACCTTC. Full variable domain (remainder filled in from reference TRBV29-1 and TRBJ1-2): SAVISQKPSRDICQRGTSLTIQCQVDSQVTMMFWYRQQPGQSLTLIATANQGSEATYESGFVIDKFPISRPNLTFSTLTVSNMSPEDSSIYLCSVEPNAVELGYTFGSGTRLTVV.

As to this clone: Other nucleotide sequences from this sample produce the same CDR3. The chain recombines TRBV6-1 with TRBJ2-7; the D gene is possibly TRBD2 (6 bases). The ends were cut back, 2 bases at V and 3 bases at J, with 11 bases in the middle. Germline assignment: CDR1 MNHNS and CDR2 SASEGT. The CDR3 spans 14 residues. The CDR3 DNA follows: TGTGCCAGCAGTGAATTTGGGGGGAACTACGAGCAGTACTTC. Its protein is CASSEFGGNYEQYF.

CDR3 bases: TGTGCCAGCAGCTGGGGGGTTGGGGATGGCTACACCTTC. Its translation is CASSWGVGDGYTF. V and J are TRBV5-4 and TRBJ1-2; D is possibly TRBD1 (5 bases). The V and J ends lost 3 bases and 6 bases respectively, with 12 bases between them. In germline, CDR1 is SGHNT, CDR2 YYREEE (reference sequence). The CDR3 runs 13 residues. The full variable domain, rest sourced from reference TRBV5-4 and TRBJ1-2, is ETGVTQSPTHLIKTRGQQVTLRCSSQSGHNTVSWYQQALGQGPQFIFQYYREEENGRGNFPPRFSGLQFPNYSSELNVNALELDDSALYLCASSWGVGDGYTFGSGTRLTVV.

The CDR3 loop reads CAIRQGVEANYGYTF. The CDR3 coding sequence is TGTGCCATAAGACAGGGGGTTGAAGCTAACTATGGCTACACCTTC. The chain links TRBV6-5 to TRBJ1-2; 9 bases map to TRBD1. The CDR3 sequence is 15 residues long. V lost 10 bases and J lost 0; bases outside the gene matches: 9. CDR1 and CDR2 from the germline V gene are MNHEY and SVGAGI.

This clone was seen just once. The chain employs TRBV27 and TRBJ1-2, with TRBD1 identical over 9 bases. The J segment lost 4 bases and the V segment lost 5 bases, leaving 8 bases of the junction unmatched. Germline loops: CDR1 MNHEY, CDR2 SMNVEV (reference sequence). The CDR3 consists of 15 residues. CDR3 sequence (DNA): TGTGCCAGCAGTCCCGGGACAGGGCCGGCCTATGGCTACACCTTC. This codes for CASSPGTGPAYGYTF.

V gene TRBV19 combines with J gene TRBJ2-1, with TRBD1 matching 8 bases. This CDR3 has 12 amino acids. Trimming removed 6 bases from V and 9 bases from J; junction bases left unmatched: 4. CDR1 and CDR2 from the germline V gene are LNHDA and SQIVND (reference sequence). The CDR3 coding sequence is TGTGCCAGTAGCGCCGACAGGGGTGAGCAGTTCTTC. It specifies CASSADRGEQFF. Filled out from reference TRBV19 and TRBJ2-1, the complete variable domain reads DGGITQSPKYLFRKEGQNVTLSCEQNLNHDAMYWYRQDPGQGLRLIYYSQIVNDFQKGDIAEGYSVSREKKESFPLTVTSAQKNPTAFYLCASSADRGEQFFGPGTRLTVL.

Only one count was recorded for this clone. The rearrangement links TRBV7-2 to TRBJ2-1, with 8 bases identical to TRBD1. Germline V lookup: CDR1 SGHTA, CDR2 FQGNSA. Losses at the gene ends were 7 bases for V and 0 bases for J; bases not matched to a gene: 5. This CDR3 is built from 15 residues. This CDR3 reads CASNIQGDSYNEQFF. The CDR3 DNA is TGTGCCAGCAACATACAGGGGGACTCCTACAATGAGCAGTTCTTC.

V usage is TRBV28 and J usage is TRBJ1-5; D is uncertain. This CDR3 comprises 14 residues. V lost 3 bases and J 7 bases, leaving 13 bases between the germline ends. The germline V gene encodes CDR1 MDHEN and CDR2 SYDVKM. In DNA, the CDR3 is TGTGCCAGCAGTTTCGGGAAATTGGGGCAGCCCCAGCATTTT. Protein product: CASSFGKLGQPQHF. The whole variable domain, remainder taken from reference TRBV28 and TRBJ1-5, is DVKVTQSSRYLVKRTGEKVFLECVQDMDHENMFWYRQDPGLGLRLIYFSYDVKMKEKGDIPEGYSVSREKKERFSLILESASTNQTSMYLCASSFGKLGQPQHFGDGTRLSIL.

The genes are TRBV5-1 and TRBJ2-3, with 7 bases identical to TRBD2. Unmatched junction bases numbered 7, after V lost 5 bases and J lost 4 bases. CDR3 size: 14 residues. The germline V gene encodes CDR1 SGHRS and CDR2 YFSETQ. The CDR3 DNA sequence: TGCGCCAGCAGTTCGGGGGAGGGTTCAGATACGCAGTATTTT. This encodes CASSSGEGSDTQYF.

The chain couples TRBV11-2 to TRBJ2-3, with 9 bases aligning to TRBD1. Unmatched junction bases numbered 13, after V lost 1 base and J lost 2 bases. This CDR3 region has 19 residues. Looked up from germline, CDR1 is SGHAT and CDR2 is FQNNGV. CDR3 protein: CASSLAPSAGTGYTDTQYF. DNA of the CDR3: TGTGCCAGCAGCTTAGCTCCGTCCGCGGGGACAGGGTACACAGATACGCAGTATTTT.

The V and J genes are TRBV4-1 and TRBJ2-7, with 7 nucleotides matching TRBD1. The germline V gene encodes CDR1 MGHRA and CDR2 YSYEKL. With V trimmed by 3 bases and J by 3 bases, 14 bases remained unmatched. The CDR3 covers 17 residues. The CDR3 DNA reads TGCGCCAGCAGCCAGGCACCCGGACAGGCTAACCGCTACGAGCAGTACTTC. As protein: CASSQAPGQANRYEQYF.

Details on this clone: The same CDR3 also results from other DNA sequences found in this sample. The rearrangement links TRBV4-1 to TRBJ1-3; D remains ambiguous. The V and J ends lost 1 base and 4 bases respectively, with 8 bases between them. The CDR3 has 14 amino acids. Germline V gene sequence: CDR1 MGHRA, CDR2 YSYEKL. The CDR3 reads CASSQVTSGNTIYF. For the CDR3, the DNA is TGCGCCAGCAGCCAAGTAACGAGCGGAAACACCATATATTTT.

This chain joins TRBV5-1 and TRBJ1-1; D possibly corresponds to TRBD1 (6 bases). Trimming stripped 4 bases from V and 1 base from J, with 14 bases between. The germline gives CDR1 SGHRS, CDR2 YFSETQ. The CDR3 has 15 amino acids. CDR3 residues: CASSVRQAGNTEAFF. The CDR3 DNA reads as TGCGCCAGCAGCGTCAGACAGGCTGGGAACACTGAAGCTTTCTTT.